This T cell receptor (beta chain) derives from a study of T cell changes during pregnancy in multiple sclerosis. Some clones are missing from TCRdb's copy, which holds only in-frame ones; the method was immunoSEQ multiplex PCR. The repertoire has more than 55,000 clones, roughly 92% of them found once; the top ten carry about 1.5%. V lost 5 bases, J lost 0 bases, and 8 bases lay in between. The germline V gene encodes CDR1 MNHNY and CDR2 SVGAGI (reference sequence). The CDR3 sequence is 15 residues long. Sequenced here: peripheral blood, sampled in the first trimester of pregnancy. The chain has TRBV6-6 and TRBJ2-6, with D perhaps TRBD1 (6 bases). The clonotype originates from a female donor in good health, enrolled as a control in a pregnancy study. The CDR3 is CASSRDISGANVLTF. The CDR3 bases are TGTGCCAGCAGTCGGGACATCTCTGGGGCCAACGTCCTGACTTTC.